The clone carrying this T cell receptor (beta chain) was detected a few times. As yet, its antigen is unknown. These data come from a study of CD8+ T cells in alopecia areata. Turning to the study itself: In an open-label trial, patients got 5 to 10 mg tofacitinib twice daily. Broader study findings: Normal scalp showed lower clonality than lesional scalp, especially alopecia totalis/universalis.

cDNA reverse transcribed from extracted RNA served as the sequencing template. The assay was immunoSEQ multiplex PCR, and TCRdb's table has in-frame clones only and misses some. The sample holds roughly 140,000 clones; 50% to 65% are singletons and the top ten take 15% to 20%. The clonotype comes from a human donor with alopecia areata. The material sequenced was CD8+ T cells sorted from blood, taken at week 0.

The CDR3 sequence: CASEHGGYNEQFF. The CDR3 DNA sequence: TGTGCTAGTGAGCACGGGGGCTACAATGAGCAGTTCTTC. The rearrangement uses TRBV12-5 and TRBJ2-1; tentatively, D is TRBD2 (6 bases). The germline V gene encodes CDR1 LGHNT and CDR2 FRNRAP. The CDR3 contains 13 residues. V dropped 7 bases and J dropped 3 bases, with 10 bases sitting between them.